This record concerns one TCR beta chain sequence. This may be a read error: a much more frequent sequence differs by one nucleotide. The record originates from a study of early T cells in non-severe SARS-CoV-2 infection. TCRdb reanalysed the 5' RACE reads using MiXCR and keeps one entry per CDR3 protein. Of 40,000 or so distinct CDR3 sequences in the sample, approximately 7.2% were seen once. Sample: whole blood, taken at baseline. The sequence derives from an adult who was a healthcare worker with PCR-confirmed SARS-CoV-2 infection or an uninfected control (not recorded which).

CDR3 nucleotide sequence: TGTGCCAGCAGTACCTTGGGGACAGGGATAGGAGTCACCTACAATGAGCAGTACTTC. Translation: CASSTLGTGIGVTYNEQYF. This sequence joins TRBV11-2 and TRBJ2-1; 9 bases line up with TRBD1. The J call could be wrong; TRBJ2-7 is a better fit for the DNA end. Germline CDR1 reads SGHAT; CDR2 reads FQNNGV. There are 19 residues in the CDR3.